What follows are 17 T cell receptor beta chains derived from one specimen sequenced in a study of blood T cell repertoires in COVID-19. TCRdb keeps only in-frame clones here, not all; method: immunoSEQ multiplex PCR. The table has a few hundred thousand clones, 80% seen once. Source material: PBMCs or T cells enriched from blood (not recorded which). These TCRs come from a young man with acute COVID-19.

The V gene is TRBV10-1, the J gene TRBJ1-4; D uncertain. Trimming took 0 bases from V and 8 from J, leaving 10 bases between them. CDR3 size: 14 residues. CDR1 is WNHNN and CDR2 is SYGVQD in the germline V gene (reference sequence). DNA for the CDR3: TGCGCCAGCAGTGAGTCAAGACTCGGGGAAAAACTGTTTTTT. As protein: CASSESRLGEKLFF.

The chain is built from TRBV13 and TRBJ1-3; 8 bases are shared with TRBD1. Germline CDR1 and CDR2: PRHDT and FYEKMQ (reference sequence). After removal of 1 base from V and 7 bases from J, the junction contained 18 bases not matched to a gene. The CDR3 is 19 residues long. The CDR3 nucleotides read TGTGCCAGCAGCTTAGAAGGACAGGGCCCTCCATTCGCGAGGAACACCATATATTTT. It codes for CASSLEGQGPPFARNTIYF.

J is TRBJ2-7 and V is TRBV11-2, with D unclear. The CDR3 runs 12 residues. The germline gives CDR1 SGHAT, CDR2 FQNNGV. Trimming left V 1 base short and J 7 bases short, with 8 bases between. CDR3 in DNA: TGTGCCAGCAGCTTAGCGGCGCGGGAGCAGTACTTC. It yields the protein CASSLAAREQYF. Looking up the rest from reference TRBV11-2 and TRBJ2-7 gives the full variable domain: EAGVAQSPRYKIIEKRQSVAFWCNPISGHATLYWYQQILGQGPKLLIQFQNNGVVDDSQLPKDRFSAERLKGVDSTLKIQPAKLEDSAVYLCASSLAAREQYFGPGTRLTVT.

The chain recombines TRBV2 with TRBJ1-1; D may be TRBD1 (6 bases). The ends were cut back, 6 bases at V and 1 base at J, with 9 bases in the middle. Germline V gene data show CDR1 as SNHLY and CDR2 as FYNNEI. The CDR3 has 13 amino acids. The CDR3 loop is CASRKTGNTEAFF. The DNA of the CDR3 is TGTGCCAGCAGAAAGACAGGGAACACTGAAGCTTTCTTT.

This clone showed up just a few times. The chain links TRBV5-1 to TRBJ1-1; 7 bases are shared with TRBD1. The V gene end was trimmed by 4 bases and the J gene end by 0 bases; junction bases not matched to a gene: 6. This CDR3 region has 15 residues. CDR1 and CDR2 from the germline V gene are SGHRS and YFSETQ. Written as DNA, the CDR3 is TGCGCCAGCAGCAGGACAGGAACCATGAACACTGAAGCTTTCTTT. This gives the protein CASSRTGTMNTEAFF.

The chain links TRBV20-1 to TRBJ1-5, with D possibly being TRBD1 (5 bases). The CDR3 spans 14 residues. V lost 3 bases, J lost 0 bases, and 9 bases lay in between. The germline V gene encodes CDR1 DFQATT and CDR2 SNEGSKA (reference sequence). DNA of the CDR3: TGCAGTGCTAGTGGGGCAGTTAGCAATCAGCCCCAGCATTTT. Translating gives CSASGAVSNQPQHF.

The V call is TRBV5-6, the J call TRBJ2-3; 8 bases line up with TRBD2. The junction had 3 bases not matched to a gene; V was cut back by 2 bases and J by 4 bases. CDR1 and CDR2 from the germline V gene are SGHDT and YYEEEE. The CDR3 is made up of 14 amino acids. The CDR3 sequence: CASSFRAGADTQYF. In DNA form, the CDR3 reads TGTGCCAGCAGCTTCCGAGCGGGGGCAGATACGCAGTATTTT.

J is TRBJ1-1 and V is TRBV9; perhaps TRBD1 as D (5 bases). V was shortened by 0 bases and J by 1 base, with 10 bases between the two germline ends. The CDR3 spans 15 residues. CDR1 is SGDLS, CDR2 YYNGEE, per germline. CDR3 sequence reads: CASSVVGGGNTEAFF. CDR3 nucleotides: TGTGCCAGCAGCGTAGTGGGGGGAGGGAACACTGAAGCTTTCTTT.

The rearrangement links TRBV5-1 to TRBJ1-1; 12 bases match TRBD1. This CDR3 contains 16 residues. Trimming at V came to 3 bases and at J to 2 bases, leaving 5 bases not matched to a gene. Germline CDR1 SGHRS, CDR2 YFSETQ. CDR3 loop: CASSWGQGASNTEAFF. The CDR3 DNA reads TGCGCCAGCAGCTGGGGACAGGGGGCTTCTAACACTGAAGCTTTCTTT.

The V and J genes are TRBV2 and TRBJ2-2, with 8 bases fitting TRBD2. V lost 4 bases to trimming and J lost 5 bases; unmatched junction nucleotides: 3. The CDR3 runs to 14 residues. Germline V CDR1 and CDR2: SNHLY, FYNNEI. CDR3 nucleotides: TGTGCCAGCAGTGGCGGGGGGCGGACCGGGGAGCTGTTTTTT. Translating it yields CASSGGGRTGELFF.

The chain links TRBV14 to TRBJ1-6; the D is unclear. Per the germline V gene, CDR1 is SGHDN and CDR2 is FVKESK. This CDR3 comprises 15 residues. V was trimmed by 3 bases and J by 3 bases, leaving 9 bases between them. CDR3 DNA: TGTGCCAGCAGCCAGAGGTCCCTCTATAATTCACCCCTCCACTTT. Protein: CASSQRSLYNSPLHF.

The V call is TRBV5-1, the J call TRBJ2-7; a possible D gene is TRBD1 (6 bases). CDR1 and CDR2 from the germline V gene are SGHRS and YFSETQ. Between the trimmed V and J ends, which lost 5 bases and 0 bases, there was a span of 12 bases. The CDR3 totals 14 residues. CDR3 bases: TGCGCCAGCAGTATAGCAGGGGTCTCCTACGAGCAGTACTTC. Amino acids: CASSIAGVSYEQYF.

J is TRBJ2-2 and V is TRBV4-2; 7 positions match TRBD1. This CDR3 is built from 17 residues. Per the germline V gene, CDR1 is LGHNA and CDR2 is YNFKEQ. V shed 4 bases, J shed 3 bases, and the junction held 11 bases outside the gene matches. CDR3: CASSPGNRGEDTGELFF. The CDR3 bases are TGTGCCAGCAGCCCGGGAAACAGGGGAGAGGACACCGGGGAGCTGTTTTTT.

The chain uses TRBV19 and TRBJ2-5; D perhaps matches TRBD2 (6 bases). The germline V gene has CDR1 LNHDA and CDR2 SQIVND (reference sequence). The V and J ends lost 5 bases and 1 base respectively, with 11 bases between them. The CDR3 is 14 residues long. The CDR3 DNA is TGTGCCAGTAGTCCGGGACTTTTCCAAGAGACCCAGTACTTC. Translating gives CASSPGLFQETQYF.

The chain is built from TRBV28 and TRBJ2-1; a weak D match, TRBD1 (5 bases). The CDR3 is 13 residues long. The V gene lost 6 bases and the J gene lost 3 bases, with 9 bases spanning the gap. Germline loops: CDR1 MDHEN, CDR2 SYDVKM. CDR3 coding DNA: TGTGCCAGCAGGACGACAGACTACAATGAGCAGTTCTTC. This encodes CASRTTDYNEQFF.

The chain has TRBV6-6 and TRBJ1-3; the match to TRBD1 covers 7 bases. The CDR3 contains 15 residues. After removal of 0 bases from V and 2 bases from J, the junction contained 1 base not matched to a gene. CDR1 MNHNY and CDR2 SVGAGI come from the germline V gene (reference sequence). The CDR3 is CASSYSTGAGNTIYF. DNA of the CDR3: TGTGCCAGCAGTTACTCAACAGGGGCTGGAAACACCATATATTTT.

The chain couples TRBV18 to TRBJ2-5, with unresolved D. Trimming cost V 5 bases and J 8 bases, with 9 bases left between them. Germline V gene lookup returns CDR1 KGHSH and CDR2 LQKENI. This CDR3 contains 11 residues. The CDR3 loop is CASSSENTQYF. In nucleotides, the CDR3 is TGTGCCAGCTCATCCGAGAACACCCAGTACTTC. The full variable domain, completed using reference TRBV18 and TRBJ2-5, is NAGVMQNPRHLVRRRGQEARLRCSPMKGHSHVYWYRQLPEEGLKFMVYLQKENIIDESGMPKERFSAEFPKEGPSILRIQQVVRGDSAAYFCASSSENTQYFGPGTRLLVL.